The 19 T cell receptor beta chains given below trace back to one sample, sequenced in a study of sequential checkpoint blockade in melanoma (dated by TCRdb to the late 2010s). The library was prepared using the immunoSEQ multiplex PCR assay. Entries here come from immuneACCESS through TCRdb and include only in-frame sequences with V and J called. Some clones fail to appear in such tables; in the studies checked, an unresolved V gene covers under half of the shortfall, and the cause of the remainder is unknown. In all, the sample holds roughly 30,000 clones, and approximately 77% of those were seen once. More than 15% of the sample is held by the ten biggest clonotypes. In light of the paper, this sample's treatment or condition label describes: randomized to nivolumab then ipilimumab (arm A) or the reverse (arm B). The specimen comprised CD8+ T cells sorted from blood (inferred from file names), sampled from a patient given nivolumab and ipilimumab in sequence. The receptor source for this set is a human donor with melanoma.

The chain couples TRBV19 to TRBJ1-5; D unclear. Germline V gene lookup returns CDR1 LNHDA and CDR2 SQIVND (reference sequence). Trimming removed 4 bases at V and 0 bases at J, with 10 bases between. CDR3 length equals 15 residues. The CDR3 spells CASSTYRYSNQPQHF. In DNA, the CDR3 is TGTGCCAGTAGTACCTACAGATATAGCAATCAGCCCCAGCATTTT.

This sequence joins TRBV4-3 and TRBJ1-2, with D perhaps TRBD1 (5 bases). This CDR3 region has 16 residues. The V end lost 4 bases, the J end lost 3 bases, and 18 bases lay between the germline ends. Germline assignment: CDR1 LGHNA and CDR2 YSLEER. The CDR3, as DNA: TGCGCCAGCAGCCCCGTTGACCCGGGACTGTACTATGGCTACACCTTC. Protein sequence: CASSPVDPGLYYGYTF.

The chain is built from TRBV5-1 and TRBJ2-3; 7 bases match TRBD1. CDR3 length equals 15 residues. Germline lookup yields CDR1 SGHRS and CDR2 YFSETQ. Germline trimming cut 4 bases from V and 5 bases from J; bases unmatched to any gene: 10. This chain's CDR3 is CASSDYRGERDTQYF. CDR3 coding DNA: TGCGCCAGCAGCGACTACAGGGGCGAGAGAGATACGCAGTATTTT.

This clone has only a few counts. The chain couples TRBV4-1 to TRBJ1-2; TRBD1 aligns across 9 bases. Trimming removed 4 bases from V and 4 bases from J; junction bases left unmatched: 4. The CDR3 extends over 14 amino acids. Germline CDR1 MGHRA, CDR2 YSYEKL. This chain's CDR3 is CASSPGTGRYGYTF. CDR3 sequence (DNA): TGCGCCAGCAGCCCAGGGACAGGGCGCTATGGCTACACCTTC.

This chain links TRBV28 with TRBJ2-5, with 8 bases lining up with TRBD1. The CDR3 is 15 amino acids. With 5 bases clipped from V and 4 bases from J, the junction kept 9 bases outside the gene matches. The germline CDR1 and CDR2 sequences are MDHEN and SYDVKM. DNA of the CDR3: TGTGCCAGCAGTCTACGACAGGGGTATGGAGAGACCCAGTACTTC. It specifies CASSLRQGYGETQYF.

About this clone: The junction departs from germline at one end; a sequencing error may be responsible. V gene TRBV10-2 combines with J gene TRBJ2-5; tentative D call: TRBD2 (6 bases). The DNA end is more similar to TRBJ2-7, so the J call may be wrong. The CDR3 extends over 13 amino acids. The germline V gene encodes CDR1 WSHSY and CDR2 SAAADI. Here the CDR3 reads CASSEGGSSEQYF. The CDR3 nucleotides read TGCGCCAGCAGTGAAGGAGGGTCCTCCGAGCAGTACTTC.

The chain employs TRBV7-9 and TRBJ2-4; 10 bases align to TRBD1. CDR1 is SEHNR and CDR2 is FQNEAQ in the germline V gene (reference sequence). This CDR3 contains 17 residues. V dropped 5 bases and J dropped 0; count of bases not matched to a gene: 7. As DNA, the CDR3 is TGTGCCAGCAGCCCGTGGGACAGGGGATTAGCCAAAAACATTCAGTACTTC. Translated: CASSPWDRGLAKNIQYF.

This chain joins TRBV4-1 and TRBJ2-7, with 8 bases fitting TRBD1. V lost 4 bases and J lost 4; bases outside the gene matches: 9. This CDR3 is 15 amino acids long. CDR1 and CDR2 from the germline V gene are MGHRA and YSYEKL. The CDR3 here is CASSLSWTGRYEQYF. CDR3 nucleotide sequence: TGCGCCAGCAGCCTCTCATGGACAGGGCGATACGAGCAGTACTTC.

This clone was seen only once. The CDR3: CASSTGQGAILETQYF. Here the CDR3 DNA reads TGTGCCAGCAGCACCGGACAGGGGGCTATCTTGGAGACCCAGTACTTC. The gene calls are TRBV5-4 and TRBJ2-5; 11 nucleotides agree with TRBD1. CDR1 is SGHNT and CDR2 is YYREEE in the germline V gene (reference sequence). With 4 bases clipped from V and 5 bases from J, the junction kept 10 bases outside the gene matches. The CDR3 totals 16 residues.

The chain carries TRBV6-5 and TRBJ1-1; tentative D call: TRBD1 (6 bases). This CDR3 has 15 amino acids. Trimming cost V 7 bases and J 5 bases, with 20 bases left between them. The germline gives CDR1 MNHEY, CDR2 SVGAGI. The CDR3 spells CASTPETGHRTEAFF. For the CDR3, the DNA is TGTGCCAGCACACCAGAGACAGGTCATAGGACTGAAGCTTTCTTT.

This clone was seen a single time. This sequence joins TRBV5-4 and TRBJ2-5; D is unclear. The DNA end lines up better with TRBJ2-7; the J call may be wrong. Germline-derived CDR1 and CDR2 are SGHNT and YYREEE (reference sequence). The CDR3 runs to 11 residues. CDR3 DNA: TGTGCCAGCAGCTTGGGCTACGAGCAGTACTTC. Amino acid sequence: CASSLGYEQYF.

This clone was found a few times. The chain has TRBV2 and TRBJ2-1; weak D call: TRBD1 (5 bases). The V gene lost 7 bases and the J gene lost 8 bases, with 15 bases spanning the gap. CDR3 length equals 13 residues. The germline V gene has CDR1 SNHLY and CDR2 FYNNEI. CDR3 bases: TGTGCCAGCAATGGGTTAGGGGCGGATGAGCAGTTCTTC. This encodes CASNGLGADEQFF.

The J gene is TRBJ1-1, the V gene TRBV5-1; possibly TRBD1 for D (6 bases). The CDR3 is made up of 15 amino acids. The V end lost 1 base, the J end lost 4 bases, and 14 bases lay between the germline ends. Germline V gene data show CDR1 as SGHRS and CDR2 as YFSETQ. CDR3 amino acids: CASSLSSGASTEAFF. CDR3 nucleotides: TGCGCCAGCAGCTTGTCGTCAGGGGCATCCACTGAAGCTTTCTTT.

The genes are TRBV7-9 and TRBJ2-5; 13 bases map to TRBD2. Near its end, the DNA agrees better with TRBJ2-7, so the J call may be wrong. The CDR3 is 17 amino acids. Germline V lookup: CDR1 SEHNR, CDR2 FQNEAQ (reference sequence). Here the CDR3 reads CASSSRTSGSRSYEQYF. For the CDR3, the DNA is TGTGCCAGCAGCTCCCGGACTAGCGGGAGTAGATCCTACGAGCAGTACTTC.

The rearrangement links TRBV7-8 to TRBJ1-2, with TRBD1 identical over 7 bases. The J segment lost 7 bases and the V segment lost 4 bases, leaving 3 bases of the junction unmatched. The CDR3 spans 12 residues. CDR1 SGHVS and CDR2 FQNEAQ come from the germline V gene. CDR3 in amino acids: CASSSTGTGYTF. The CDR3 DNA follows: TGTGCCAGCAGCTCGACAGGGACTGGCTACACCTTC. The variable domain in full, with the rest retrieved from reference TRBV7-8 and TRBJ1-2, is GAGVSQSPRYKVAKRGQDVALRCDPISGHVSLFWYQQALGQGPEFLTYFQNEAQLDKSGLPSDRFFAERPEGSVSTLKIQRTQQEDSAVYLCASSSTGTGYTFGSGTRLTVV.

The rearrangement joins TRBV28 to TRBJ2-5; 10 nucleotides line up with TRBD1. The DNA end lines up better with TRBJ2-7; the J call may be wrong. CDR3 size: 16 residues. Germline V gene lookup returns CDR1 MDHEN and CDR2 SYDVKM. The CDR3 loop is CASSPLTGGITDEQYF. The CDR3 DNA is TGTGCCAGCAGTCCGCTGACAGGGGGCATTACCGACGAGCAGTACTTC.

The V gene is TRBV7-2, the J gene TRBJ1-1; the D gene is possibly TRBD1 (6 bases). Germline loops: CDR1 SGHTA, CDR2 FQGNSA. The CDR3 sequence is 15 residues long. Between the trimmed V and J ends, which lost 0 bases and 0 bases, there was a span of 8 bases. The chain's CDR3 is CASSLADSLNTEAFF. The CDR3 DNA sequence: TGTGCCAGCAGCTTAGCGGACAGTTTGAACACTGAAGCTTTCTTT.

V and J are TRBV7-6 and TRBJ2-1; 10 bases are shared with TRBD2. This CDR3 region has 16 residues. Trimming cost V 0 bases and J 12 bases; bases outside gene matches: 11. Germline V gene data show CDR1 as SGHVS and CDR2 as FNYEAQ. The CDR3 is CASSLAGSGRALGQFF. The CDR3 DNA follows: TGTGCCAGCAGCTTAGCGGGGAGCGGGAGGGCCCTCGGGCAGTTCTTC.

This clone was recorded only once. V is TRBV6-5 and J is TRBJ2-5; D is possibly TRBD1 (6 bases). The DNA end favors TRBJ2-7, so the J call may be wrong. The CDR3 covers 15 residues. Per the germline V gene, CDR1 is MNHEY and CDR2 is SVGAGI. The CDR3, as DNA: TGTGCCAGCAGTTACTCTGTGGGGGCTACCTACGAGCAGTACTTC. Translation: CASSYSVGATYEQYF.